This TCR beta chain is from a study of identical twins. This clonotype has more than one count but fewer than ten. A universal primer site was created by template switching, with the cDNA bearing unique molecular identifiers. TCRdb processed the 5' RACE reads anew with MiXCR; each CDR3 protein has one entry. The table includes 1.5 million to 2 million distinct CDR3 sequences, 25% to 35% detected once. Per the germline V gene, CDR1 is SGHRS and CDR2 is YFSETQ. The V and J ends lost 1 base and 7 bases, in that order; junction bases with no gene match: 2. The CDR3 length is 13 residues. The source material was cord blood. The chain links TRBV5-1 to TRBJ2-1; TRBD1 aligns across 7 bases. This TCR derives from a newborn girl in good health. The chain's CDR3 is CASSLKTGNEQFF. CDR3 nucleotide sequence: TGCGCCAGCAGCTTGAAGACAGGGAATGAGCAGTTCTTC.